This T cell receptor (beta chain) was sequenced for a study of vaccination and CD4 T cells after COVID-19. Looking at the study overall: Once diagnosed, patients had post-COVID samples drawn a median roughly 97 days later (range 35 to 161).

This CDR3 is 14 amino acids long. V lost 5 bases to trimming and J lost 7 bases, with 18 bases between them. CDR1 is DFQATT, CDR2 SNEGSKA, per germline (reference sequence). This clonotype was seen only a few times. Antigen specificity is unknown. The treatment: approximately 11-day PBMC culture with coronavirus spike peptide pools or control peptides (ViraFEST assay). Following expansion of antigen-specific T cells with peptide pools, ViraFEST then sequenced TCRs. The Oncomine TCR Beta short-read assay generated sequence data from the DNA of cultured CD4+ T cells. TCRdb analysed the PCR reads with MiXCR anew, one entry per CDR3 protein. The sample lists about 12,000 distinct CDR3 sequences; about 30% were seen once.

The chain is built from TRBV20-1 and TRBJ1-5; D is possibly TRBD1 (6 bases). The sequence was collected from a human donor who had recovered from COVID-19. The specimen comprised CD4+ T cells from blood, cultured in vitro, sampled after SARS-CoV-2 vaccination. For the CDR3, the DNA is TGCAGTGCTCCACGGCCGGGGGGCGGACAGCCCCAGCATTTT. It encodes CSAPRPGGGQPQHF.